What follows are 5 T cell receptor beta chains derived from one specimen sequenced in a study of cytomegalovirus exposure and HLA in healthy donors. The PCR contained 60 Vbeta and 13 Jbeta primers. The protocol was immunoSEQ multiplex PCR, while the TCRdb copy is restricted to in-frame clones and leaves out a portion. The sample yields 150,000 to 200,000 clones, around three quarters seen once. Sequenced material: PBMCs. These receptors all come from a man younger than 45 in good health and CMV-seronegative.

V usage is TRBV28 and J usage is TRBJ2-7, with 8 bases aligning to TRBD2. J lost 3 bases, V lost 5 bases, and 6 bases had no gene match. CDR3 length equals 14 residues. Germline V CDR1 and CDR2: MDHEN, SYDVKM. The CDR3 nucleotides are TGTGCCAGCAGTCGGCCGGGGGGGGTCTACGAGCAGTACTTC. Encoded protein: CASSRPGGVYEQYF.

This clone came up a few times. This chain links TRBV19 with TRBJ2-1; 7 nucleotides agree with TRBD2. The trim removed 3 bases at V and 1 base at J, leaving 15 bases unmatched. This CDR3 is built from 19 residues. Germline values: CDR1 LNHDA, CDR2 SQIVND (reference sequence). The CDR3 loop reads CASSMGLVGFGGSYNEQFF. The CDR3 region has the DNA TGTGCCAGTAGTATGGGCTTAGTTGGCTTCGGGGGGTCCTACAATGAGCAGTTCTTC.

The rearrangement uses TRBV7-9 and TRBJ2-1, with TRBD2 matching over 16 bases. The V and J ends lost 3 bases and 4 bases, in that order; junction bases with no gene match: 6. The V gene's germline CDR1 is SEHNR and CDR2 FQNEAQ (reference sequence). CDR3 length equals 18 residues. The chain's CDR3 is CASSFFPGLAGGYNEQFF. CDR3 nucleotides: TGTGCCAGCAGCTTCTTCCCGGGACTAGCGGGAGGGTACAATGAGCAGTTCTTC.

The chain links TRBV30 to TRBJ2-3; weak D call: TRBD2 (5 bases). From germline, CDR1 is GTSNPN and CDR2 SVGIG (reference sequence). The CDR3 has 12 residues. As DNA, the CDR3 is TGTGGGGTGAGGGCTGGGCCAGATACGCAGTATTTT. Translation: CGVRAGPDTQYF.

The gene calls are TRBV11-2 and TRBJ2-7; TRBD1 is a possible D gene (6 bases). Trimming left V 1 base short and J 3 bases short, with 10 bases between. The length of the CDR3 is 14 residues. Germline V lookup: CDR1 SGHAT, CDR2 FQNNGV. The CDR3 sequence is CASSLVGRGYEQYF. As DNA, the CDR3 is TGTGCCAGCAGCTTAGTCGGCAGGGGCTACGAGCAGTACTTC. Variable domain in full (rest from reference TRBV11-2 and TRBJ2-7): EAGVAQSPRYKIIEKRQSVAFWCNPISGHATLYWYQQILGQGPKLLIQFQNNGVVDDSQLPKDRFSAERLKGVDSTLKIQPAKLEDSAVYLCASSLVGRGYEQYFGPGTRLTVT.